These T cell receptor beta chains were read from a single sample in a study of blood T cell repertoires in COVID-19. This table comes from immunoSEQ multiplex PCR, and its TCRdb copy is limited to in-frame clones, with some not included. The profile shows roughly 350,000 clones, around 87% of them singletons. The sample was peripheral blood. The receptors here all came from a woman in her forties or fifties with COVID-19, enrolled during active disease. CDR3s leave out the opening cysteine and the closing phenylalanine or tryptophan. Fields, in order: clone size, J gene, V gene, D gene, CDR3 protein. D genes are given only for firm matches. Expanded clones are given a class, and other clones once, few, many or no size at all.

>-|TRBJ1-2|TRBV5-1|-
ASSRPGSHYGYT
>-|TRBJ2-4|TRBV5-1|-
ASSLGTQNIQY
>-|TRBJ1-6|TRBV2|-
ASRRVKDNSPLH
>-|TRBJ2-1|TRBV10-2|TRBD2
ASSVGGGNEQF
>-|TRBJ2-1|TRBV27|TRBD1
ASSSPDRVGNEQF
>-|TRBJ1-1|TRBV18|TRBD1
ASSRTGGPMDTEAF
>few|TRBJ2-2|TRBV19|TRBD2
ASSRPAWGGNTGELF
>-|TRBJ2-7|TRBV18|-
ASSNRQDYEQY
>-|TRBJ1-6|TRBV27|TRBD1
ASSLRGTGAYNSPLH
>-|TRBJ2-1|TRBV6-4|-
ASSGSAAGELNEQF
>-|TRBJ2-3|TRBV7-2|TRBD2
ASSFSSGMGTDTQY
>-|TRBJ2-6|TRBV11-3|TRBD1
ASSAYPQGASGANVLT
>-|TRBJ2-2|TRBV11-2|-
ASSSGAGIRGELF
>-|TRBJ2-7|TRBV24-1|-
ATSDSSTGLYEQY
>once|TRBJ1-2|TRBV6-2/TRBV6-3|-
ASSDEIMSAYGYT
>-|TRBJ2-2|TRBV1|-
TSSLPGLAGGTGELF
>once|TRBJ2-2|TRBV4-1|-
ASSPERQGGTGELF
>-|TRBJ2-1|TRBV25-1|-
ASSLPGTYNEQF
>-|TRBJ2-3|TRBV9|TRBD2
ASSVDGGGPDTQY
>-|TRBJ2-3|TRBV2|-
ASNSKGFPGTQY
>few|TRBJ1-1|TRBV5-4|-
ASSLEVQGASEAF
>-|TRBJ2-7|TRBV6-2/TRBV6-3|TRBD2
ASSTPRTSGMHLILSEQY
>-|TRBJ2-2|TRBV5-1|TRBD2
ASSPRLAGGGHSGELF
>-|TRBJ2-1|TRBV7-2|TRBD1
ASSLRGQGGNEQF
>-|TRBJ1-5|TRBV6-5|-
ASRRTWRSNQPQH
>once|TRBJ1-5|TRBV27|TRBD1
ASSSGQGSYSNQPQH
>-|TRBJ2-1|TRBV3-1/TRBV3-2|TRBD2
ASSQEPSGSYNEQF
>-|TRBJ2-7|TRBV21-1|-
ASSLRGPRWRAYEQY
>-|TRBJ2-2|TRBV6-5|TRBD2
ASSFKRDGELF
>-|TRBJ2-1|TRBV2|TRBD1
ASSEFGGATGLHYNEQF
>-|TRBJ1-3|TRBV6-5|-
ASSFIGQPGNTIY
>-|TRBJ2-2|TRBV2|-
ASSDNPDYAGELF
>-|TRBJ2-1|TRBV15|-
ATSSYSMQF
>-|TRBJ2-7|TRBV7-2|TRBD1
ASSLGGTGSNEQY
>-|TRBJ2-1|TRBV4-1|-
ASSQDRLVHEQF
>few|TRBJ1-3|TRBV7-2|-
ASSLASLSGNTIY
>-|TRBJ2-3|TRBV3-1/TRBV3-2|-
ASSHRLGTPPDTQY
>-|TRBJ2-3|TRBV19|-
ASSPRGRGRLDTQY
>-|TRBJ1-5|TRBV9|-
ASSVDAAGPQH
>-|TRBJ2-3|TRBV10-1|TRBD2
ASSVAGGQDTQY